This T cell receptor (beta chain) was identified in a study of glioma-infiltrating T cells after dendritic cell vaccination. Study at large: Glioblastoma patients came from Phase I and II dendritic cell vaccination trials. Three intradermal dendritic cell vaccine injections were given every two weeks.

As for this clone: Its antigen is undetermined.

The data were produced by immunoSEQ multiplex PCR, yet TCRdb's version contains in-frame clones alone and is incomplete. The sample lists roughly 70,000 clones, roughly 82% seen once, with approximately 2.3% in the top ten. Notes on the study in general: Only a small number of patients had complete blood and tumor samples. Higher pretreatment TIL content predicted longer progression-free time and survival.

The CDR3 is 13 residues long. Germline V gene data show CDR1 as KGHSH and CDR2 as LQKENI. Trimming took 2 bases from V and 5 from J, leaving 8 bases between them. This material consisted of blood, taken before dendritic cell vaccination. The genes are TRBV18 and TRBJ2-3, with a tentative D call TRBD2 (5 bases). The receptor was derived from a human donor with glioblastoma. CDR3 sequence (DNA): TGTGCCAGCTCACCAATGGCGGGAGATACGCAGTATTTT. Translated: CASSPMAGDTQYF.